Listed here is a single T cell receptor beta chain. The antigen it binds to is not known. The record has no base qualities; no much larger clone is one base away. This sample stems from a study of cytomegalovirus exposure and HLA in healthy donors (dated by TCRdb to 2016 to 2017). In terms of the full investigation: An earlier analysis of approximately 600 of the donors reported about 250 Gb of sequence data and 100 million to 140 million unique TCR beta sequences from 150 million to 200 million T cells. Roughly 300 gigabases of sequencing data and around 90 million unique TCR sequences made up an early release that covered around 640 HLA-typed donors. The study profiled the T cell repertoires of some 610 subjects by immunosequencing and related them to cytomegalovirus serostatus. Across approximately 400 genotyped donors of the cohort, an average of about 250,000 unique TCR beta nucleotide sequences per donor were sequenced, and roughly 20% of those sequences were non-productive. Donor age, sex, ethnicity and CMV serostatus were compiled together with the repertoire data. In an earlier analysis of more than 550 of the donors, high-throughput TCR beta sequencing was used to judge whether each TCR beta V gene segment behaved as functional or pseudogenic. Of the approximately 370 genotyped donors, 75% to 85% were placed in the genetic ancestry cluster associated with self-reported Caucasian donors. In a later analysis, previously published TCR beta repertoires from some 640 donors were re-analyzed and high-resolution HLA genotyping was added so that TCR occurrence patterns could be studied. All discovery cohort repertoires had been generated on a single sequencing platform. In addition to the first cohort of roughly 670 subjects, a separate validation cohort of around 110 different subjects was used. A few DR-DQ haplotypes were handled as single units for association and clustering because linkage in the cohort was strong. In the later analysis, no new phenotypic data were used to find candidate immune exposures; instead, reliance was placed on TCR beta sequences and their occurrence across donors. Class I and class II HLA loci were covered by the typing at four-digit resolution. Genome-wide SNP genotypes for about three fifths of the roughly 700 donors were used in a later genetic analysis, which treated that subset as a discovery cohort. The number of typed donors differed by locus: about 629-630 for A, B, C, DRB1 and DQB1; approximately 540 for DQA1; some 610 for DPA1; and 400 to 480 for DPB1. The study combined high-throughput TCR immunosequencing, statistical association of individual TCRs with disease status, and machine learning to predict cytomegalovirus infection status. The study aimed to test whether cataloging public T cell receptors could reveal signatures of past pathogen exposure.

Beyond this particular receptor, the publication reports: The authors suggested that the approach could potentially be extended to other disease states and immunological phenotypes. Broadly in line with IMGT annotations, most TCR beta V segments showed up in productive rearrangements about 90% or about 30% of the time in an earlier analysis of a few hundred of the donors. Correlated functional status among segregating V segments might be attributable to linkage disequilibrium, but an unknown experimental factor could not be ruled out. Most TCR sequences were observed very rarely across donors, whereas some public TCRs were present in many individuals. In the study, 150 to 200 TCR beta chains were listed as associated with cytomegalovirus. Sequencing depth was assumed to be roughly uniform across donors in the presence/absence analyses, though that assumption may not hold. For the cohort, immune exposure information was limited to CMV serostatus. Most CMV-associated TCR beta chains appeared to be HLA-restricted in a later analysis, and the HLA associations seemed to be driven largely by CMV exposure. When HLA alleles, especially DR and DQ, strongly co-occurred, TCR associations were difficult to assign to individual alleles. Over 15 rarely observed V segments, including chromosome 9 orphons, were excluded from the earlier analysis of some 590 of the donors because counts were too low. In a later analysis, TCR association rates were found to vary across HLA loci, with the most associated TCRs seen for DRB1 alleles and the fewest for HLA-C alleles. A cluster of highly shared sequence variants was judged likely to represent a technical artifact of the sequencing pipeline. The 87-base-pair reads could not distinguish some IMGT-functional V segments, including TRBV6-2 and TRBV6-3, so those segments were excluded. A further reported finding was that TCR beta sequences accurately predicted the HLA-A and HLA-B alleles for most subjects in the first cohort. A later genetic analysis associated a missense DCLRE1C variant with V-gene and J-gene trimming of TCR beta chains, and an independent cohort replicated the association. A few of the identified cytomegalovirus-associated TCR beta chains were confirmed in vitro to be specific for cytomegalovirus antigens. The classifier was reported to diagnose cytomegalovirus status with high specificity and sensitivity in both the original cohort and the validation cohort. Because some donors lacked HLA typing at each locus, the association tests relied only on the typed subset. Specific HLA alleles were associated with roughly 16,000 TCR beta sequences at a false discovery rate of 0.05 in a later analysis. In a later analysis, HLA-associated TCR beta chains showed more clonal expansion and lower generation probabilities than non-associated chains that were equally common. A later analysis reported that several top co-occurrence clusters appeared linked to parvovirus B19, influenza, CMV and Epstein-Barr virus. Only TCR beta chains were sequenced in this cohort, and the absence of alpha or paired-chain data limited detectable features. A later genetic analysis reported fewer N-insertions in productive TCRs among donors in an Asian-associated ancestry cluster than the roughly 720-donor mean.

Its CDR3 holds 13 amino acids, cysteine through phenylalanine. The entry retains the CDR3 DNA only, 39 bases that are in frame from base 1. Relative to germline, V is 1 base shorter and J is 5 bases shorter, with 9 bases between their ends. CDR1 and CDR2 were assigned from the germline V gene (reference sequence) as MNHNY and SVGAGI. The method behind the library was the immunoSEQ multiplex PCR assay. A mixture of 60 forward primers for TCR Vbeta segments and 13 reverse primers for TCR Jbeta segments was used in the multiplex PCR. Amplification of the CDR3 region of rearranged TCR beta genes was performed with a multiplex PCR assay on genomic DNA. The amplified TCR beta libraries were sequenced on the Illumina HiSeq System as 87-base-pair reads. As for how the authors treated the data: A later analysis counted some 74 million unique TCR beta chains across the 600 to 850 repertoires, and about 10 million of these chains were shared by at least two donors. Raw reads were error-corrected and collapsed into unique sequences by a nearest-neighbor algorithm in which closely related sequences were merged to remove PCR and sequencing errors. CDR3 sequences were aligned to IMGT reference sequences to assign V, D and J gene segments. For a sequence to be retained, at least a six-nucleotide match to both a V gene segment and a J gene segment was required. A rearrangement was called productive if the CDR3 had no stop codons and remained in frame with V and J, and every other rearrangement was called non-productive. Following IMGT convention, CDR3 was defined as the stretch from the second conserved V-encoded cysteine to the conserved J-encoded phenylalanine. In an earlier analysis of around 570 of the donors, sequences lacking an unambiguous match to a single V gene segment were excluded. An earlier analysis of around 600 of the donors classified V segments as functional when productive rearrangements were above 56.7% and as segregating when the standard deviation between donors was above 5%. A statistical classification framework was built to diagnose cytomegalovirus status from the catalog of TCR beta chain sequences. A later analysis assigned V and J genes by comparing TCR nucleotide sequences with IMGT/GENE-DB human TR gene sequences. A later analysis assigned CDR3 sequences and most-parsimonious VDJ recombination scenarios with the TCRdist pipeline. In a later analysis, each TCR beta chain was defined by its CDR3 amino acid sequence together with its V-gene family, and reads without a unique V-gene family were excluded. In a later analysis, 450 to 600 highly shared, low-generation-probability nucleotide sequences were removed to address suspected cross-contamination and a sequencing artifact. In a later analysis, a clonal expansion index for each public chain was calculated from normalized within-repertoire ranks of inferred template counts. In a later analysis, generation probabilities were computed using a VDJ recombination model fitted to out-of-frame rearrangements, and the results were checked against IGoR. In a later analysis, TCR-TCR, TCR-HLA and TCR-CMV co-occurrence was scored with hypergeometric tests, and a repertoire-size bias correction was applied to TCR pairs. A later analysis estimated false discovery rates by permuting HLA or CMV assignments 20 times. In a later analysis, co-occurring TCRs were grouped with DBSCAN, and TCRdist sequence similarity was added when clustering was performed within HLA-allele-positive subsets. Co-occurrence clustering excluded repertoires with fewer than 30,000 or more than 120,000 public chains, plus five with anomalous nucleotide sharing. Held by TCRdb, this immuneACCESS table contains in-frame sequences only and omits some clones. Under half of the omission traces to an unresolved V gene where checked; the cause of the rest is unknown. From that table come the V and J calls and clone size; the DNA was used to work out D and trimming. The sample records 110,000 to 150,000 clones, 76% of which are singletons. Together, the top ten hold roughly 1.6% of the sample.

The cohort comprised around 690 healthy bone marrow donors. Cohort members were all nominally healthy when sampled, although unrecorded immune exposures were likely present. The donor was CMV seronegative and belonged to the group of 350 or so seronegative cohort members. Every donor gave a peripheral blood sample, and the peripheral blood mononuclear cells from that sample were used for TCR beta sequencing. Genomic DNA extraction from the blood cell samples was performed with the Qiagen DNeasy Blood Extraction Kit. The chain uses TRBV6-6 and TRBJ2-7; the D gene is possibly TRBD1, with 6 bases matching. Sequences were obtained from PBMCs. The TCR sequence derives from a woman in her forties in good health and CMV-seronegative. The CDR3 loop reads CASSYLGGHEQYF. The sequence in DNA is TGTGCCAGCAGTTACTTAGGGGGACACGAGCAGTACTTC.